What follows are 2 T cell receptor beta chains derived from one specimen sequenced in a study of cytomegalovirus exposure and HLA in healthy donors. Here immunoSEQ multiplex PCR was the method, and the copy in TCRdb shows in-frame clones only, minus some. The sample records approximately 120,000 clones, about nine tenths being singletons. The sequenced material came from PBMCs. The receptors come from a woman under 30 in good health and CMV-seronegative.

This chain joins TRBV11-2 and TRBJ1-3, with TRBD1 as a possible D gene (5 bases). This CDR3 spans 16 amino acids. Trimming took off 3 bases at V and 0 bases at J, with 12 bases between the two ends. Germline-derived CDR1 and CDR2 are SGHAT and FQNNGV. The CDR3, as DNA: TGTGCCAGCAGCTTCTTTCTCGACAGCTCTGGAAACACCATATATTTT. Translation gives CASSFFLDSSGNTIYF.

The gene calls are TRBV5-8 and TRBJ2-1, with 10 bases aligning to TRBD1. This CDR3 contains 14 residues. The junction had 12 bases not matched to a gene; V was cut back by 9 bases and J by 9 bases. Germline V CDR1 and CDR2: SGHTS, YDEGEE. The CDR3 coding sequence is TGTGCCATCGGCTCCTGGACAGGGGGAAGTGAGCAGTTCTTC. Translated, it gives CAIGSWTGGSEQFF.